These 26 T cell receptor beta chains were sequenced from one sample in a study of shared clonotypes between healthy human individuals. CD8 cells classed as naive were CD45RO-negative and positively selected for CCR7, excluding terminally differentiated effector memory CD45RA+ cells. The protocol was immunoSEQ multiplex PCR, while the TCRdb copy is restricted to in-frame clones and leaves out a portion. The sample contains roughly 590,000 clones, nearly 97% of which appear only once. Material for sequencing was naive CD8+ T cells sorted from blood. Receptors originate from a woman aged 25-40 years in good health.

The chain couples TRBV2 to TRBJ1-6; D is unresolved. The germline CDR1 and CDR2 sequences are SNHLY and FYNNEI. The CDR3 is 15 amino acids. V was trimmed by 6 bases and J by 8 bases, leaving 17 bases between them. CDR3 amino acids: CASSVQDVDDSPLHF. The CDR3 nucleotides are TGTGCCAGCAGCGTTCAGGATGTGGATGATTCACCCCTCCACTTT.

The chain combines TRBV6-6 with TRBJ1-6; D is unclear. The V gene's germline CDR1 is MNHNY and CDR2 SVGAGI (reference sequence). The germline V and J ends were trimmed by 6 bases and 9 bases, with 9 bases remaining between them. The CDR3 is made up of 12 amino acids. The CDR3 loop reads CASSLGSSPLHF. The CDR3 DNA reads TGTGCCAGCAGCCTGGGAAGTTCACCCCTCCACTTT.

The V call is TRBV6-6, the J call TRBJ2-2; 7 bases are shared with TRBD1. The germline V gene has CDR1 MNHNY and CDR2 SVGAGI (reference sequence). The V gene end was trimmed by 6 bases and the J gene end by 4 bases; junction bases not matched to a gene: 8. The length of the CDR3 is 15 residues. CDR3 region: CASSSTRQGTGELFF. CDR3 sequence (DNA): TGTGCCAGCAGCTCGACCCGACAGGGCACCGGGGAGCTGTTTTTT.

This clone was seen just once. The CDR3 reads CASSVKQGGPNTEAFF. The CDR3 nucleotides are TGTGCCAGTAGTGTCAAACAGGGTGGCCCTAACACTGAAGCTTTCTTT. The chain is built from TRBV19 and TRBJ1-1; the D gene is possibly TRBD1 (6 bases). The ends were cut back, 5 bases at V and 2 bases at J, with 18 bases in the middle. The CDR3 extends over 16 amino acids. CDR1 LNHDA and CDR2 SQIVND come from the germline V gene (reference sequence).

The CDR3 spells CASSMTSGSRRGTDTQYF. DNA for the CDR3: TGTGCCAGTAGTATGACTAGCGGGAGTAGGAGAGGCACAGATACGCAGTATTTT. This sequence joins TRBV19 and TRBJ2-3, with 12 nucleotides matching TRBD2. Germline V gene lookup returns CDR1 LNHDA and CDR2 SQIVND (reference sequence). This CDR3 has 18 residues. With V trimmed by 3 bases and J by 1 base, 8 bases remained unmatched.

About this clone: The identical CDR3 is also encoded by other nucleotide sequences in the sample. The genes are TRBV13 and TRBJ1-1, with 7 bases fitting TRBD1. J gave up 5 bases and V 3 bases, and 3 bases lay outside the gene matches. This CDR3 has 13 amino acids. Germline-derived CDR1 and CDR2 are PRHDT and FYEKMQ (reference sequence). CDR3 sequence: CASSLGRGTEAFF. CDR3 nucleotide sequence: TGTGCCAGCAGCTTGGGCAGGGGGACTGAAGCTTTCTTT.

This chain uses TRBV14 with TRBJ2-1, with 11 bases lining up with TRBD1. Trimming at V came to 1 base and at J to 13 bases, leaving 6 bases not matched to a gene. Germline assignment: CDR1 SGHDN and CDR2 FVKESK. This CDR3 has 14 amino acids. The CDR3 DNA reads as TGTGCCAGCAGCCAAGCTGGGGACAGGGGGTTTCAGTTCTTC. It yields the protein CASSQAGDRGFQFF.

This clone appeared a single time. The V gene is TRBV30, the J gene TRBJ2-1; 12 nucleotides match TRBD2. The CDR3 spans 17 residues. The germline V gene encodes CDR1 GTSNPN and CDR2 SVGIG (reference sequence). With 3 bases clipped from V and 4 bases from J, the junction kept 10 bases outside the gene matches. Written as DNA, the CDR3 is TGTGCCTGGAGCCTCCCTTGGACTAGCGGGAAATACAATGAGCAGTTCTTC. Translated, it gives CAWSLPWTSGKYNEQFF.

The chain is built from TRBV2 and TRBJ1-3, with a possible D match to TRBD1 (6 bases). CDR1 and CDR2 (germline): SNHLY, FYNNEI. With 1 base removed from V and 3 bases from J, the gap between germline ends came to 10 bases. The CDR3 runs 15 residues. The CDR3 loop reads CASSEGAGVGNTIYF. The CDR3, as DNA: TGTGCCAGCAGTGAAGGGGCAGGGGTTGGAAACACCATATATTTT.

V is TRBV2 and J is TRBJ2-3; D perhaps matches TRBD2 (6 bases). Germline CDR1 is SNHLY and CDR2 is FYNNEI. This CDR3 comprises 14 residues. The ends were cut back, 4 bases at V and 4 bases at J, with 12 bases in the middle. The CDR3 is CASSGLVGSDTQYF. The CDR3, as DNA: TGTGCCAGCAGTGGACTAGTTGGATCAGATACGCAGTATTTT.

The chain links TRBV9 to TRBJ2-1; 7 bases align to TRBD1. The germline CDR1 and CDR2 sequences are SGDLS and YYNGEE. The CDR3 runs to 14 residues. V was pared by 3 bases and J by 4 bases, with 4 bases of the junction left unmatched. The CDR3 coding sequence is TGTGCCAGCAGCGCGGGACAGATTTACAATGAGCAGTTCTTC. It translates to CASSAGQIYNEQFF.

V usage is TRBV5-1 and J usage is TRBJ2-2; TRBD1 or TRBD2 may be the D gene (5 bases each). This CDR3 spans 17 amino acids. The germline gives CDR1 SGHRS, CDR2 YFSETQ. Trimming stripped 5 bases from V and 5 bases from J, with 22 bases between. The DNA of the CDR3 is TGCGCCAGCAGGGCGCAGACGGGACCCACGGTGACCGGGGAGCTGTTTTTT. It translates to CASRAQTGPTVTGELFF. Full variable domain (remainder filled in from reference TRBV5-1 and TRBJ2-2): KAGVTQTPRYLIKTRGQQVTLSCSPISGHRSVSWYQQTPGQGLQFLFEYFSETQRNKGNFPGRFSGRQFSNSRSEMNVSTLELGDSALYLCASRAQTGPTVTGELFFGEGSRLTVL.

The chain recombines TRBV28 with TRBJ2-7; 11 bases fit TRBD2. Germline values: CDR1 MDHEN, CDR2 SYDVKM. The CDR3 sequence is 16 residues long. V dropped 1 base and J dropped 6; count of bases not matched to a gene: 8. The CDR3: CASSLYGTSGGGEQYF. For the CDR3, the DNA is TGTGCCAGCAGTTTATACGGGACTAGCGGAGGCGGCGAGCAGTACTTC.

V and J are TRBV27 and TRBJ1-3, with D tentatively TRBD1 (6 bases). The CDR3 has 15 amino acids. Germline V CDR1 and CDR2: MNHEY, SMNVEV (reference sequence). Trimming left V 2 bases short and J 5 bases short, with 13 bases between. This chain's CDR3 is CASSLMGGARNTIYF. The CDR3 DNA reads as TGTGCCAGCAGTTTAATGGGGGGGGCACGAAACACCATATATTTT.

The chain uses TRBV5-4 and TRBJ1-1, with no clear D. This CDR3 has 13 residues. Germline V gene lookup returns CDR1 SGHNT and CDR2 YYREEE (reference sequence). V dropped 2 bases and J dropped 1 base, with 6 bases sitting between them. The CDR3 region is CASSFNRNTEAFF. The CDR3, as DNA: TGTGCCAGCAGCTTTAACCGGAACACTGAAGCTTTCTTT.

This chain joins TRBV5-6 and TRBJ1-1; D is perhaps TRBD1 (6 bases). Germline CDR1 and CDR2: SGHDT and YYEEEE. The CDR3 consists of 14 residues. Trimming stripped 4 bases from V and 6 bases from J, with 16 bases between. This CDR3 is CASSGSTGISEAFF. The CDR3 coding sequence is TGTGCCAGCAGCGGGTCTACAGGGATCTCTGAAGCTTTCTTT.

V gene TRBV13 combines with J gene TRBJ2-7, with D perhaps matching TRBD2 (7 bases). CDR1 and CDR2 (germline): PRHDT, FYEKMQ (reference sequence). V was shortened by 3 bases and J by 6 bases, with 21 bases between the two germline ends. CDR3 size: 16 residues. This chain's CDR3 is CASSFGGGHSLGEQYF. The CDR3 DNA follows: TGTGCCAGCAGCTTCGGCGGGGGACACTCTCTGGGCGAGCAGTACTTC.

The chain couples TRBV2 to TRBJ2-4, with D perhaps given as TRBD1 or TRBD2 (5 bases each). V gave up 4 bases and J gave up 0 bases, with 10 bases separating them. The germline CDR1 and CDR2 sequences are SNHLY and FYNNEI. The CDR3 covers 15 residues. The CDR3 region is CASSAGTLAKNIQYF. The DNA of the CDR3 is TGTGCCAGCAGTGCGGGGACGCTAGCCAAAAACATTCAGTACTTC.

This clone was found once. This sequence joins TRBV28 and TRBJ1-3, with D possibly TRBD1 on 6 matching bases. Germline CDR1 MDHEN, CDR2 SYDVKM. Trimming shortened V by 6 bases and J by 2 bases, and 14 bases separated the two germline ends. The CDR3 runs 15 residues. CDR3: CASSQFRDTGNTIYF. CDR3 sequence (DNA): TGTGCCAGCAGCCAATTCCGGGACACTGGAAACACCATATATTTT.

This chain joins TRBV27 and TRBJ2-3, with 11 bases identical to TRBD1. Germline-derived CDR1 and CDR2 are MNHEY and SMNVEV (reference sequence). CDR3 size: 16 residues. Trimming took 4 bases from V and 1 from J; bases not matched to a gene: 4. In nucleotides, the CDR3 is TGTGCCAGCAGTTCGGACAGGGGGCGCGGCACAGATACGCAGTATTTT. Translated, it gives CASSSDRGRGTDTQYF.

This clone was observed a few times. The chain has TRBV19 and TRBJ1-1; D might be TRBD1 (6 bases). Germline values: CDR1 LNHDA, CDR2 SQIVND (reference sequence). CDR3 length equals 15 residues. Trimming removed 5 bases from V and 1 base from J, with 14 bases in between. The CDR3 DNA reads TGTGCCAGTAGTGCCCAGTGGACAGCGAACACTGAAGCTTTCTTT. Its translation is CASSAQWTANTEAFF.

V gene TRBV28 combines with J gene TRBJ2-1, with 7 bases matching TRBD2. V was clipped by 8 bases and J by 8 bases; unmatched bases: 27. CDR1 MDHEN and CDR2 SYDVKM come from the germline V gene. The length of the CDR3 is 19 residues. In DNA, the CDR3 is TGTGCCAGCGGGTCTGTCGGTTTCACGGGACTACCCGGTGTGTATGAGCAGTTCTTC. Encoded protein: CASGSVGFTGLPGVYEQFF.

Details on this clone: Other nucleotide sequences from this sample produce the same CDR3. The chain couples TRBV27 to TRBJ1-2; D remains unclear. Germline CDR1 reads MNHEY; CDR2 reads SMNVEV (reference sequence). This CDR3 is 12 amino acids long. The V gene lost 6 bases and the J gene lost 1 base, with 6 bases spanning the gap. The CDR3, as DNA: TGTGCCAGCAGGGCAGGTAACTATGGCTACACCTTC. This sequence encodes CASRAGNYGYTF.

The table lists this clone with a count of one. The V call is TRBV10-3, the J call TRBJ2-7; TRBD1 is a possible D gene (7 bases). Germline CDR1 is ENHRY and CDR2 is SYGVKD. V was pared by 5 bases and J by 2 bases, with 19 bases between. The CDR3 is made up of 16 amino acids. The CDR3 protein is CAISNTGGQTTYEQYF. The CDR3 coding sequence is TGTGCCATCAGTAATACCGGGGGACAGACCACCTACGAGCAGTACTTC.

The chain employs TRBV11-1 and TRBJ2-5; possibly TRBD1 for D (5 bases). Deletions cut 5 bases from V and 1 base from J, with 8 bases between. Germline V gene sequence: CDR1 SGHAT, CDR2 FQDESV (reference sequence). CDR3 size: 13 residues. CDR3 loop: CASSGQGQETQYF. The CDR3 nucleotides are TGTGCCAGCAGCGGGCAGGGCCAAGAGACCCAGTACTTC.

The chain recombines TRBV27 with TRBJ2-7, with 7 bases fitting TRBD2. Germline loops: CDR1 MNHEY, CDR2 SMNVEV (reference sequence). The junction had 5 bases not matched to a gene; V was cut back by 4 bases and J by 2 bases. This CDR3 has 14 residues. CDR3 bases: TGTGCCAGCAGTTCCGGGACTAACACCTACGAGCAGTACTTC. It is translated as CASSSGTNTYEQYF.